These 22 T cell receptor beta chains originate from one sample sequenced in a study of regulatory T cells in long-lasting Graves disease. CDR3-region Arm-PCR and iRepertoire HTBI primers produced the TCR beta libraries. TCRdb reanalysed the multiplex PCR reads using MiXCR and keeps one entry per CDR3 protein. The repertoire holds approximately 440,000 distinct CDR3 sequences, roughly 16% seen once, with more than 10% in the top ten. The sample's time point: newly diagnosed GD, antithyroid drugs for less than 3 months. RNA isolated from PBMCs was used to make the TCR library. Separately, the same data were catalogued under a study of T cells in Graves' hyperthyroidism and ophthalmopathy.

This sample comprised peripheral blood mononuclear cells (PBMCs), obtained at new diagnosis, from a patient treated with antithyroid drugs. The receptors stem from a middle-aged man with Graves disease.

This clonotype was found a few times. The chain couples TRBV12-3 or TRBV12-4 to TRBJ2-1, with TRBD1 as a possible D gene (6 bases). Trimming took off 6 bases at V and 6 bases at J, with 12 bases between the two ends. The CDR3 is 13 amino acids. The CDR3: CASRQGAGNEQFF. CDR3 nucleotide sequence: TGTGCCAGCAGACAGGGAGCAGGCAATGAGCAGTTCTTC.

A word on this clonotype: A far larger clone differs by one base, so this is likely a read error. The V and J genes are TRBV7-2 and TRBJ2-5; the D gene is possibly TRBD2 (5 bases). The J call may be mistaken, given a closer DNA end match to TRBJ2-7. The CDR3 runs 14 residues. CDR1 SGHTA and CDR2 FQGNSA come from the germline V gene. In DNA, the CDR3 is TGTGCCAGCAGCATCGGAGACGGGAACTACGAGCAGTACTTC. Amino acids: CASSIGDGNYEQYF.

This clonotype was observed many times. The CDR3 here is CASSLTTPLVLQPAFF. CDR3 bases: TGTGCCAGCAGCTTAACCACTCCCCTGGTACTCCAACCAGCTTTCTTT. This chain links TRBV7-6 with TRBJ1-1; D gene uncertain. This CDR3 has 16 residues. CDR1 is SGHVS and CDR2 is FNYEAQ in the germline V gene. The V end lost 2 bases, the J end lost 10 bases, and 23 bases lay between the germline ends.

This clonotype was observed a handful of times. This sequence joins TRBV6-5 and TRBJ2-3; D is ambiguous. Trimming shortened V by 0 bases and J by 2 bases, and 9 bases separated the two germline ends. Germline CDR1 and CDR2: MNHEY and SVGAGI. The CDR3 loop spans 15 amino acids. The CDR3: CASSYSHSNTDTQYF. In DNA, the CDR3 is TGTGCCAGCAGTTACTCGCACTCGAACACAGATACGCAGTATTTT.

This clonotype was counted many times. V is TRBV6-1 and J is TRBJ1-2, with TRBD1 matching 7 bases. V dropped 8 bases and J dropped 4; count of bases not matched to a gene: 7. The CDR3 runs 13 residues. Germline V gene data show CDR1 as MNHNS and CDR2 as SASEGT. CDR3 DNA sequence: TGTGCCAGCGATAGGGGGCTCGTCTATGGCTACACCTTC. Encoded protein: CASDRGLVYGYTF.

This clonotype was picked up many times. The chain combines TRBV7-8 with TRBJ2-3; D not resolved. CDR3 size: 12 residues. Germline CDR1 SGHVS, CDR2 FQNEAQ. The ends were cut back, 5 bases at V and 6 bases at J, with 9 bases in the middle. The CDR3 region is CASSINKDTQYF. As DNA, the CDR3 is TGTGCCAGCAGCATTAACAAGGATACGCAGTATTTT.

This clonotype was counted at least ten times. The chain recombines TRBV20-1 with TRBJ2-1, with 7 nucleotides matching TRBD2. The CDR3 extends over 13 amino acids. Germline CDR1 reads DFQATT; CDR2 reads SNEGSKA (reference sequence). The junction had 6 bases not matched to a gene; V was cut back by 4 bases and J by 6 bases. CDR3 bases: TGCAGTGCTACAGCTAGCGGAAGCAATGAGCAGTTCTTC. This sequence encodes CSATASGSNEQFF.

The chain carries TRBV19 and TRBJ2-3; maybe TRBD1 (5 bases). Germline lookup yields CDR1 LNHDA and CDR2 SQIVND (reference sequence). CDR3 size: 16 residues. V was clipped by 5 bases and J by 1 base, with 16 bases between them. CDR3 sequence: CASSPKARRGTDTQYF. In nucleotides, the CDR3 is TGTGCCAGTAGTCCCAAGGCCCGCAGGGGCACAGATACGCAGTATTTT.

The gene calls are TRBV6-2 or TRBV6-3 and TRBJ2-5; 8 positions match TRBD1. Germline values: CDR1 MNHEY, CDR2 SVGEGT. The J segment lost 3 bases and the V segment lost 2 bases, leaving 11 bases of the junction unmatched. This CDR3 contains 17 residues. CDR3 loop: CASSYEYYGQGEETQYF. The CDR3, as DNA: TGTGCCAGCAGTTACGAATACTACGGACAGGGAGAAGAGACCCAGTACTTC.

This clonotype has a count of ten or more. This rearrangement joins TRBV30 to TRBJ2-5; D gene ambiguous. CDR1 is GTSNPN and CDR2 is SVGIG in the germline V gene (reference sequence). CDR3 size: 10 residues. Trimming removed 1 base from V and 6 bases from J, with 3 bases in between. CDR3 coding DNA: TGTGCCTGGAGTGGGAAGACCCAGTACTTC. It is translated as CAWSGKTQYF.

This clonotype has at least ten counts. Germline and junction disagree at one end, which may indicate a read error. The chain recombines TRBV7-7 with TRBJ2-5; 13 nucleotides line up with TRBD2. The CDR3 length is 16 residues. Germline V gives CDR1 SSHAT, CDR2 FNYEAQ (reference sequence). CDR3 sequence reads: CASSLRTSGSEETQYF. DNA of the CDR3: TGTGCTAGCAGCCTTCGGACTAGCGGGAGTGAAGAGACCCAGTACTTC.

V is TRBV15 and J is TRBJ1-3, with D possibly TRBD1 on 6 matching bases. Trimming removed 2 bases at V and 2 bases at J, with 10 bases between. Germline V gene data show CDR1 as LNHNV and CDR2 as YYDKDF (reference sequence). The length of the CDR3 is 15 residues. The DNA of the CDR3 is TGTGCCACCAGCAGACGGACAGTTACTGGAAACACCATATATTTT. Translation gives CATSRRTVTGNTIYF. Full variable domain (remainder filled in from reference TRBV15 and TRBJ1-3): DAMVIQNPRYQVTQFGKPVTLSCSQTLNHNVMYWYQQKSSQAPKLLFHYYDKDFNNEADTPDNFQSRRPNTSFCFLDIRSPGLGDTAMYLCATSRRTVTGNTIYFGEGSWLTVV.

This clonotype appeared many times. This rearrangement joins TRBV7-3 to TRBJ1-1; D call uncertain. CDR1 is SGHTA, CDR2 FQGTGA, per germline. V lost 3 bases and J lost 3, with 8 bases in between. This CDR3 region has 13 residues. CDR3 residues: CASSFQVDTEAFF. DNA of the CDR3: TGTGCCAGCAGCTTCCAGGTAGACACTGAAGCTTTCTTT.

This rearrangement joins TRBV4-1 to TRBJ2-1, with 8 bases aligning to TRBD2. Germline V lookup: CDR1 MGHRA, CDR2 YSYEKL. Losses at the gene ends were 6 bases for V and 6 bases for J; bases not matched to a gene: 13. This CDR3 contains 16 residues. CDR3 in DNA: TGCGCCAGCAGACCGGATTTGGGACTAGGACTCAATGAGCAGTTCTTC. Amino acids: CASRPDLGLGLNEQFF.

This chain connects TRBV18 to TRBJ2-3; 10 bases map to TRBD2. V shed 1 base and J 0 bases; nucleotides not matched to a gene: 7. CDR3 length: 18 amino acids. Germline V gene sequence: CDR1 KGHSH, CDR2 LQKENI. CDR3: CASSPLLAGASSTDTQYF. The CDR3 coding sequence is TGTGCCAGCTCACCACTTCTAGCGGGGGCCTCTAGCACAGATACGCAGTATTTT. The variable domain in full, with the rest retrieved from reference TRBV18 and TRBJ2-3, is NAGVMQNPRHLVRRRGQEARLRCSPMKGHSHVYWYRQLPEEGLKFMVYLQKENIIDESGMPKERFSAEFPKEGPSILRIQQVVRGDSAAYFCASSPLLAGASSTDTQYFGPGTRLTVL.

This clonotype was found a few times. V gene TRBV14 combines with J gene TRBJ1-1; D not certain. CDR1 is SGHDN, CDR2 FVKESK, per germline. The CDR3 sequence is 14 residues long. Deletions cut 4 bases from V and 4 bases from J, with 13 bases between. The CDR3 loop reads CASSPWGWGTEAFF. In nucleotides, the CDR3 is TGTGCCAGCAGCCCCTGGGGATGGGGCACTGAAGCTTTCTTT.

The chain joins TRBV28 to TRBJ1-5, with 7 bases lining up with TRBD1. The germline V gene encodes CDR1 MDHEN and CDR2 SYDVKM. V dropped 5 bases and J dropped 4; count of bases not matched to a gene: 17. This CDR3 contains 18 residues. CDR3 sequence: CASSLPGQAPYSNQPQHF. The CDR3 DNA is TGTGCCAGCAGTCTTCCTGGACAGGCGCCCTATTCTAATCAGCCCCAGCATTTT.

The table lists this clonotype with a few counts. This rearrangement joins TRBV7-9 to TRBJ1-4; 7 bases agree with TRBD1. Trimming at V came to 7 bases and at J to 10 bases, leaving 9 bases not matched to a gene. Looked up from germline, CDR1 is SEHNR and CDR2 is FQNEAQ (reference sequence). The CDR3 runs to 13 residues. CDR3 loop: CASTQGGSRKLFF. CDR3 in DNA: TGTGCCAGCACCCAGGGGGGCTCGAGAAAACTGTTTTTT.

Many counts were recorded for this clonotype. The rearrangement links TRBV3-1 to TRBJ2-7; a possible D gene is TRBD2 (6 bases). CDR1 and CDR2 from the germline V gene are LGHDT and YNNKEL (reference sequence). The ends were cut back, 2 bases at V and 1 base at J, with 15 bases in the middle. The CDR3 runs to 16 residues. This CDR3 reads CASSQSEGLASYEQYF. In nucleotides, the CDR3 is TGTGCCAGCAGCCAATCGGAGGGCCTAGCTTCCTACGAGCAGTACTTC.

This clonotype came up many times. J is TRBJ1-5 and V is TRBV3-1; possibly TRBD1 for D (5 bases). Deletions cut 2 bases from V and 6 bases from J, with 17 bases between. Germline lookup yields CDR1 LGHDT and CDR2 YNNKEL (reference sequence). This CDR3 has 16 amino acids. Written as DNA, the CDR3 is TGTGCCAGCAGCCAATATGGAGGAGGGGTTGGTCAGCCCCAGCATTTT. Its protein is CASSQYGGGVGQPQHF.

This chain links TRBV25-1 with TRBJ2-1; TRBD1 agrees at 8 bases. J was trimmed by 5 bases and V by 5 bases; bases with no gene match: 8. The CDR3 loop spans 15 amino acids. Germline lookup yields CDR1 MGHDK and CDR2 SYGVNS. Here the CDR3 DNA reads TGTGCCAGCAGTAAAAGGACAGGGTGGGACAATGAGCAGTTCTTC. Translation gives CASSKRTGWDNEQFF.

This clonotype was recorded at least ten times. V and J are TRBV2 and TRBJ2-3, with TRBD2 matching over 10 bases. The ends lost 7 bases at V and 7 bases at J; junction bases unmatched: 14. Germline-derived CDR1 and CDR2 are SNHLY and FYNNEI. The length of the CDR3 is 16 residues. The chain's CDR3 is CASKERTSGIRNTQYF. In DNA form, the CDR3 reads TGTGCCAGCAAAGAAAGGACTAGCGGTATCCGAAATACGCAGTATTTT.